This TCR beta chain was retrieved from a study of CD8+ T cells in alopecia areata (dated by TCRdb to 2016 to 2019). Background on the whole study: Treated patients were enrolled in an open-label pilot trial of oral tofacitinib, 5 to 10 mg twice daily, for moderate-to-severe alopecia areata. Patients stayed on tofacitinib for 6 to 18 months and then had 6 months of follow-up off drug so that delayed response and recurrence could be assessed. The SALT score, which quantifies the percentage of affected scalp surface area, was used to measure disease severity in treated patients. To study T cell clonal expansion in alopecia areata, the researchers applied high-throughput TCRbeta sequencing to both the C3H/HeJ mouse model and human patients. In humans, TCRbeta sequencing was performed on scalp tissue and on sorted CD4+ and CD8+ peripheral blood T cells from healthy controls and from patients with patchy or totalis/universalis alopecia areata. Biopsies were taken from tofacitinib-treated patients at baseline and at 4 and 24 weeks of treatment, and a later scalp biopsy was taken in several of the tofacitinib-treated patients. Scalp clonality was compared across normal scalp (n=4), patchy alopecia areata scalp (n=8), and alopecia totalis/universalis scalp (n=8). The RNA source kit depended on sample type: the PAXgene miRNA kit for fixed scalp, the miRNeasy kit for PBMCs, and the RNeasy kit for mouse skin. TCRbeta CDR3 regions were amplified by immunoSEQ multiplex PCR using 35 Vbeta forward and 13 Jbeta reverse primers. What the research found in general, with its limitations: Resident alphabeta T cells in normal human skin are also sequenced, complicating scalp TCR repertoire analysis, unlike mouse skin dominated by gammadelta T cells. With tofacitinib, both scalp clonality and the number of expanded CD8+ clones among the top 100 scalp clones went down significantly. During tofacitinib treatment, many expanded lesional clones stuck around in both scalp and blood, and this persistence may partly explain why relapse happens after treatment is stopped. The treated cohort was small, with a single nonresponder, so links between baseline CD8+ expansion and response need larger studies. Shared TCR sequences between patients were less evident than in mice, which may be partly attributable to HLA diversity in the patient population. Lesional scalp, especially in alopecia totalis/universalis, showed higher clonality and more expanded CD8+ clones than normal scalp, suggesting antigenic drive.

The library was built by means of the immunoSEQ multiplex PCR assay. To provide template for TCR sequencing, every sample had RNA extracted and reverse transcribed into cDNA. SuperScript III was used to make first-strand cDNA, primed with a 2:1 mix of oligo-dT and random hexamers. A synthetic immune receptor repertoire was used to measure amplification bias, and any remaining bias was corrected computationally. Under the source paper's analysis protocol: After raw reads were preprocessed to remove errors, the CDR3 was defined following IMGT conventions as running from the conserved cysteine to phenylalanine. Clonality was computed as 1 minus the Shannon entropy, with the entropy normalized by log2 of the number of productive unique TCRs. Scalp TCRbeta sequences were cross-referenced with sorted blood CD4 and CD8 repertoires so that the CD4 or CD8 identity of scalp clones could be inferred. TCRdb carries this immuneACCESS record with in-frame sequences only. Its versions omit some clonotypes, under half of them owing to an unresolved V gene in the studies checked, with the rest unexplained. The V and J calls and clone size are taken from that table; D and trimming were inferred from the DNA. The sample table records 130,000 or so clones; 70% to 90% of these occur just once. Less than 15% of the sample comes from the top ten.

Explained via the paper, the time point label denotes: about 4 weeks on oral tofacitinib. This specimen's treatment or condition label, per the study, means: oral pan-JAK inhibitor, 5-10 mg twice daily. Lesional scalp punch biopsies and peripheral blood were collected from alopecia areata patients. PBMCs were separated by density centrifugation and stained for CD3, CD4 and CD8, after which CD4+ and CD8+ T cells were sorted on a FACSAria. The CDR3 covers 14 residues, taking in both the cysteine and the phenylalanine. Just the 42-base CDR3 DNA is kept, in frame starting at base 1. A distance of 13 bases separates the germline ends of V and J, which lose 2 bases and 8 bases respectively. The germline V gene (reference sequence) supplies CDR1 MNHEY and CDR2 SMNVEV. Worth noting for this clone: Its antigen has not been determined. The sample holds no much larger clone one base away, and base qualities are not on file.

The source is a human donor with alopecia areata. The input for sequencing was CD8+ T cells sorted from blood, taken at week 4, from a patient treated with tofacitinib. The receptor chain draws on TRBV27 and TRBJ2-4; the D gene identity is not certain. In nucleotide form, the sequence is TGTGCCAGCAGTTTAACGAGCAATCGGGACATTCAGTACTTC. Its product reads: CASSLTSNRDIQYF.